This T cell receptor (beta chain) was found in a study of early T cells in non-severe SARS-CoV-2 infection. Study background: Chains were not paired, and sequencing was done on bulk RNA from unsorted whole blood.

At least ten counts were recorded for this clonotype. Germline assignment: CDR1 LGHDT and CDR2 YNNKEL (reference sequence). CDR3 length: 14 amino acids. V lost 5 bases and J lost 3, with 13 bases in between. Unique molecular identifier tags were affixed to discrete cDNA molecules. MiXCR, run by TCRdb on the 5' RACE reads, gives a single entry per CDR3 protein. The repertoire holds 25,000 to 30,000 distinct CDR3 sequences, with 5% to 7% as singletons. What was sequenced was whole blood. This chain connects TRBV3-1 to TRBJ1-1; D is possibly TRBD1 (5 bases). The receptor was isolated from an adult who was a healthcare worker with PCR-confirmed SARS-CoV-2 infection or an uninfected control (not recorded which). For the CDR3, the DNA is TGTGCCAGCAGCTCGATCGACAGAGACACTGAAGCTTTCTTT. Residues: CASSSIDRDTEAFF.